Listed below are T cell receptor beta chains from one sample, sequenced in a study of chemoradiotherapy in HPV16-positive cancers. Libraries were prepared by immunoSEQ multiplex PCR; TCRdb keeps only in-frame clonotypes and omits some of them. This table holds about 13,000 clones, roughly 88% found once. The material was blood, obtained from a patient who underwent chemoradiotherapy. The receptors shown here come from a human donor with HPV-associated anogenital cancer. CDR3s include the opening cysteine and the closing phenylalanine or tryptophan. The D gene is left open where the match is weak. Clone size is shown for a subset of rows, as once, few, many or a class of expanded clone.

j_call | cdr3_length | d_call | v_call | clone_size | cdr3_aa | cdr3_nt
TRBJ2-5 | 13 | . | TRBV6-5 | few | CASIGTTQETQYF | TGTGCCAGCATAGGTACTACACAAGAGACCCAGTACTTC
TRBJ1-2 | 12 | . | TRBV6-1 | . | CASNFETGGYTF | TGTGCCAGCAATTTTGAGACAGGTGGCTACACCTTC
TRBJ2-3 | 14 | TRBD2 | TRBV29-1 | . | CSVEPGGGQNTQYF | TGCAGCGTTGAACCCGGGGGGGGCCAGAATACGCAGTATTTT
TRBJ2-5 | 16 | . | TRBV7-9 | . | CASSLAGTGYQETQYF | TGTGCCAGCAGCTTAGCAGGGACGGGGTACCAAGAGACCCAGTACTTC
TRBJ1-6 | 15 | . | TRBV30 | once | CAWTVGGGSNSPLHF | TGTGCCTGGACCGTGGGTGGGGGATCAAATTCACCCCTCCACTTT
TRBJ1-1 | 14 | . | TRBV2 | . | CASSSGGGNTEAFF | TGTGCCAGCAGTTCGGGGGGCGGGAACACTGAAGCTTTCTTT
TRBJ2-7 | 15 | TRBD2 | TRBV6-1 | . | CASSPTSGGAYEQYF | TGTGCCAGCAGTCCAACTAGCGGGGGGGCTTACGAGCAGTACTTC
TRBJ1-4 | 16 | . | TRBV7-9 | . | CASSLPRGATNEKLFF | TGTGCCAGCAGCTTGCCCAGGGGTGCAACTAATGAAAAACTGTTTTTT
TRBJ2-1 | 13 | TRBD2 | TRBV5-1 | . | CASSLSGGALFFF | TGCGCCAGCAGCCTTAGCGGGGGGGCCTTGTTCTTCTTC
TRBJ2-7 | 15 | . | TRBV12-5 | . | CASGLSSGGSLEQYF | TGTGCTAGTGGCCTCTCGTCGGGTGGGTCGTTGGAGCAGTACTTC
TRBJ2-3 | 13 | . | TRBV11-3 | . | CASSQWRADTQYF | TGTGCCAGCAGCCAGTGGAGGGCAGATACGCAGTATTTT
TRBJ2-3 | 21 | TRBD2 | TRBV27 | . | CASSLSAAILLTSGGTDTQYF | TGTGCCAGCAGTTTATCAGCCGCCATCCTTCTGACTAGCGGGGGCACAGATACGCAGTATTTT
TRBJ1-1 | 15 | TRBD1 | TRBV11-2 | . | CASSPTPGGDTEAFF | TGTGCCAGCTCCCCCACCCCAGGGGGAGATACTGAAGCTTTCTTT
TRBJ1-2 | 13 | . | TRBV2 | . | CASSEIEVYGYTF | TGTGCCAGCAGTGAAATTGAAGTCTATGGCTACACCTTC
TRBJ2-5 | 12 | TRBD1 | TRBV7-9 | . | CASSWDRETQYF | TGTGCCAGCAGCTGGGACAGAGAGACCCAGTACTTC
TRBJ1-1 | 14 | . | TRBV5-1 | . | CASSPGTLNTEAFF | TGCGCCAGCAGCCCCGGGACCCTTAACACTGAAGCTTTCTTT
TRBJ2-3 | 14 | . | TRBV15 | . | CATSRGGLEDTQYF | TGTGCCACCAGCAGAGGGGGCTTGGAAGATACGCAGTATTTT
TRBJ2-5 | 14 | . | TRBV5-1 | . | CASSLRGIQETQYF | TGCGCCAGCAGCTTGAGGGGGATACAAGAGACCCAGTACTTC
TRBJ2-5 | 16 | . | TRBV6-1 | . | CASSDLSGRNMETQYF | TGTGCCAGCAGTGATCTCTCAGGTCGTAATATGGAGACCCAGTACTTC
TRBJ1-2 | 14 | . | TRBV2 | . | CASSGNQGNSGYTF | TGTGCCAGCAGTGGCAACCAGGGCAACAGTGGCTACACCTTC
TRBJ1-1 | 17 | . | TRBV10-3 | . | CAISESKGGVLGTEAFF | TGTGCCATCAGTGAGTCCAAAGGGGGGGTTTTGGGGACTGAAGCTTTCTTT
TRBJ2-3 | 17 | TRBD2 | TRBV7-2 | . | CASSLGTGGALADTQYF | TGTGCCAGCAGCTTAGGAACGGGGGGGGCGTTAGCAGATACGCAGTATTTT
TRBJ1-6 | 15 | TRBD1 | TRBV30 | . | CAWRLRDRINSPLHF | TGTGCCTGGAGACTAAGGGACAGAATCAATTCACCCCTCCACTTT
TRBJ1-2 | 17 | TRBD1 | TRBV28 | . | CASTQGAGGGNLYGYTF | TGTGCCAGCACTCAAGGGGCAGGGGGCGGAAACCTATATGGCTACACCTTC
TRBJ1-5 | 13 | . | TRBV2 | few | CASRWGNNQPQHF | TGTGCCAGCAGGTGGGGGAACAATCAGCCCCAGCATTTT
TRBJ2-3 | 12 | . | TRBV14 | few | CASSLTTDTQYF | TGTGCCAGCAGCCTTACCACAGATACGCAGTATTTT
TRBJ1-6 | 13 | TRBD1 | TRBV2 | . | CASSGQVASPLHF | TGTGCCAGCAGCGGACAGGTAGCTTCACCCCTCCACTTT
TRBJ1-1 | 12 | . | TRBV6-1 | . | CASSERGSEAFF | TGTGCCAGCAGTGAGAGGGGTTCTGAAGCTTTCTTT
TRBJ2-3 | 13 | . | TRBV5-4 | . | CASSPDGIDTQYF | TGTGCCAGCAGCCCTGACGGGATAGATACGCAGTATTTT
TRBJ2-1 | 19 | TRBD2 | TRBV2 | . | CASRAITGTPGTSNNEQFF | TGTGCCAGCAGGGCAATAACAGGGACGCCCGGGACTAGCAACAATGAGCAGTTCTTC
TRBJ1-5 | 17 | . | TRBV21-1 | . | CASRGGTGGHSNQPQHF | TGTGCCAGCAGGGGGGGGACAGGGGGACATAGCAATCAGCCCCAGCATTTT
TRBJ2-7 | 14 | . | TRBV5-6 | once | CASSPLVAVYEQYF | TGTGCCAGCAGCCCCCTAGTCGCGGTGTACGAGCAGTACTTC
TRBJ1-5 | 14 | TRBD1 | TRBV19 | few | CASGTARPDQPQHF | TGTGCCAGTGGGACAGCCCGACCCGATCAGCCCCAGCATTTT
TRBJ1-1 | 14 | . | TRBV19 | . | CASSIPGVNTEAFF | TGTGCCAGTAGTATACCAGGGGTGAACACTGAAGCTTTCTTT
TRBJ2-1 | 13 | TRBD1 | TRBV11-1 | . | CASSHTGVDEQFF | TGTGCCAGCAGCCATACAGGGGTCGATGAGCAGTTCTTC
TRBJ1-4 | 14 | . | TRBV6-1 | . | CASRDYGRNEKLFF | TGTGCCAGCAGGGATTACGGACGGAATGAAAAACTGTTTTTT
TRBJ1-6 | 15 | TRBD1 | TRBV5-1 | few | CASSLAGGFYSPLHF | TGCGCCAGCAGCTTGGCAGGGGGTTTTTACTCACCCCTCCACTTT
TRBJ2-2 | 19 | . | TRBV9 | . | CASSPRGSYQNLNTGELFF | TGTGCCAGCAGCCCCCGCGGATCCTACCAAAACCTCAACACCGGGGAGCTGTTTTTT
TRBJ2-2 | 13 | . | TRBV5-1 | . | CASSSDTTGELFF | TGCGCCAGCAGCTCCGACACTACCGGGGAGCTGTTTTTT
TRBJ2-3 | 17 | . | TRBV27 | . | CASNSLQGYVSTDTQYF | TGTGCCAGCAATTCCTTACAGGGCTACGTCTCCACAGATACGCAGTATTTT
TRBJ2-4 | 16 | TRBD1 | TRBV7-8 | once | CASSLGYRGNLNIQYF | TGTGCCAGCAGCTTAGGGTACAGGGGCAACTTAAACATTCAGTACTTC
TRBJ2-2 | 15 | TRBD2 | TRBV6-5 | . | CASSDRLAGAGELFF | TGTGCCAGCAGCGACAGACTAGCGGGGGCCGGGGAGCTGTTTTTT
TRBJ1-2 | 15 | TRBD1 | TRBV6-5 | . | CASSYAGTGGDGYTF | TGTGCCAGCAGTTACGCCGGGACAGGGGGCGATGGCTACACCTTC
TRBJ1-1 | 13 | . | TRBV6-1 | . | CASTGTGQTEAFF | TGTGCCAGCACCGGAACAGGGCAGACTGAAGCTTTCTTT
TRBJ1-5 | 15 | TRBD1 | TRBV5-1 | . | CASSPGTGGGQPQHF | TGCGCCAGCAGCCCTGGGACAGGGGGGGGACAGCCCCAGCATTTT
TRBJ2-5 | 14 | TRBD1 | TRBV5-6 | . | CASSLSGTGETQYF | TGTGCCAGCAGCTTAAGCGGGACAGGGGAGACCCAGTACTTC
TRBJ1-1 | 15 | TRBD1 | TRBV7-9 | . | CASSPRQGFNTEAFF | TGTGCCAGCAGCCCTAGACAGGGCTTTAACACTGAAGCTTTCTTT